These 26 T cell receptor beta chains share one sample of origin, sequenced in a study of T cells expressing NK-cell markers. For each CDR3 protein, TCRdb gives one entry from its re-call of the 5' RACE reads, without DNA. The specimen's table records about 550,000 distinct CDR3 sequences. The sequenced sample consisted of blood T cells: a sorted CD56 or NKG2C T cell subset, CD4+ or CD8+ T cells, or bulk PBMC T cells (not recorded which). These receptors all stem from a man between 18 and 29 years old in good health.

The genes are TRBV4-3 and TRBJ2-3. The CDR3 contains 16 residues. Germline V gene data show CDR1 as LGHNA and CDR2 as YSLEER. The CDR3 here is CASSQDWLAGSDTQYF.

The V and J genes are TRBV29-1 and TRBJ2-5; TCRdb's D call, TRBD1, is unchecked because there is no DNA. The CDR3 length is 14 residues. Germline CDR1 SQVTM, CDR2 ANQGSEA. CDR3 sequence: CSVKGTGGSETQYF. The variable domain in full, completed from reference TRBV29-1 and TRBJ2-5, reads SAVISQKPSRDICQRGTSLTIQCQVDSQVTMMFWYRQQPGQSLTLIATANQGSEATYESGFVIDKFPISRPNLTFSTLTVSNMSPEDSSIYLCSVKGTGGSETQYFGPGTRLLVL.

This rearrangement joins TRBV7-2 to TRBJ2-1; TCRdb selects TRBD2, and the lack of DNA leaves this call unchecked. There are 15 residues in the CDR3. The germline V gene encodes CDR1 SGHTA and CDR2 FQGNSA. The CDR3 here is CASSVLAGGLSEQFF. Complete variable domain (other parts from reference TRBV7-2 and TRBJ2-1): GAGVSQSPSNKVTEKGKDVELRCDPISGHTALYWYRQSLGQGLEFLIYFQGNSAPDKSGLPSDRFSAERTGGSVSTLTIQRTQQEDSAVYLCASSVLAGGLSEQFFGPGTRLTVL.

The gene calls are TRBV5-1 and TRBJ1-2; absent DNA, TCRdb's TRBD1 call cannot be checked. The germline V gene encodes CDR1 SGHRS and CDR2 YFSETQ. The CDR3 is 16 residues long. CDR3 in amino acids: CASSPAGPGGVYGYTF.

This chain joins TRBV20-1 and TRBJ1-4. The germline V gene has CDR1 DFQATT and CDR2 SNEGSKA (reference sequence). This CDR3 is 14 amino acids long. The CDR3 here is CSARDSGISEKLFF.

The genes are TRBV20-1 and TRBJ2-3; TCRdb designates TRBD2, a call that cannot be tested without DNA. CDR1 and CDR2 (germline): DFQATT, SNEGSKA (reference sequence). The CDR3 has 14 amino acids. This CDR3 reads CSASLTGGPNTQYF.

The CDR3 sequence is CASSALRGYGYTF. This rearrangement joins TRBV12-3 or TRBV12-4 to TRBJ1-2; TCRdb's D gene call, TRBD1, goes unchecked for lack of DNA. CDR3 length equals 13 residues.

The chain links TRBV7-3 to TRBJ2-1; TCRdb returns TRBD2, unconfirmable since there is no DNA. The CDR3 totals 16 residues. CDR1 and CDR2 (germline): SGHTA, FQGTGA. CDR3 protein: CASSLTWAGGPHEQFF.

The J gene is TRBJ1-4, the V gene TRBV11-2. In germline, CDR1 is SGHAT, CDR2 FQNNGV. This CDR3 is built from 13 residues. The CDR3 reads CASSVFLNEKLFF.

J is TRBJ2-1 and V is TRBV7-3; lacking DNA, the TRBD2 call made by TCRdb goes unchecked. The CDR3 is 16 amino acids. Germline V gene sequence: CDR1 SGHTA, CDR2 FQGTGA. The CDR3 region is CASSLTGTSSINEQFF. Based on the CDR3 plus reference TRBV7-3 and TRBJ2-1, the full variable domain is GAGVSQTPSNKVTEKGKYVELRCDPISGHTALYWYRQSLGQGPEFLIYFQGTGAADDSGLPNDRFFAVRPEGSVSTLKIQRTERGDSAVYLCASSLTGTSSINEQFFGPGTRLTVL.

The CDR3: CASSRSGTLGEETQYF. The rearrangement uses TRBV12-3 or TRBV12-4 and TRBJ2-5; the D call from TCRdb, TRBD1, cannot be confirmed without DNA. The CDR3 has 16 residues.

The chain couples TRBV25-1 to TRBJ2-3; there is no DNA to check the TCRdb D call of TRBD1. The germline gives CDR1 MGHDK, CDR2 SYGVNS. This CDR3 is built from 14 residues. CDR3 sequence: CASSDTGRTDTQYF.

The V and J genes are TRBV9 and TRBJ2-1; the D call from TCRdb, TRBD2, cannot be confirmed without DNA. Germline CDR1 is SGDLS and CDR2 is YYNGEE. This CDR3 comprises 15 residues. Here the CDR3 reads CASSGRDYQYNEQFF.

The CDR3 region is CASSLGPNYGYTF. The chain combines TRBV12-3 or TRBV12-4 with TRBJ1-2. This CDR3 is built from 13 residues.

The chain employs TRBV7-2 and TRBJ2-7. CDR1 and CDR2 from the germline V gene are SGHTA and FQGNSA. CDR3 length equals 15 residues. The CDR3 sequence: CASSLALAATGEQYF.

V and J are TRBV12-3 or TRBV12-4 and TRBJ1-2; the D call from TCRdb, TRBD1, cannot be confirmed without DNA. This CDR3 contains 16 residues. CDR3 amino acids: CASSLPTGTGAHGYTF.

The chain has TRBV7-9 and TRBJ2-3; TCRdb proposes TRBD1, but this gene call is untestable without DNA. The CDR3 spans 12 residues. Germline loops: CDR1 SEHNR, CDR2 FQNEAQ (reference sequence). The CDR3 is CASTGQTDTQYF.

This chain links TRBV20-1 with TRBJ2-2; TCRdb's D call of TRBD2 is untestable without DNA. CDR3 length: 14 residues. The germline CDR1 and CDR2 sequences are DFQATT and SNEGSKA (reference sequence). Here the CDR3 reads CSAEQGPSSGELFF.

J is TRBJ1-6 and V is TRBV9; the TCRdb call, TRBD1, lacks DNA for checking. CDR1 is SGDLS, CDR2 YYNGEE, per germline. The CDR3 sequence is 15 residues long. CDR3 loop: CASSVSGGNDSPLHF.

The gene calls are TRBV4-2 and TRBJ2-7; as DNA is missing, the TRBD1 call by TCRdb cannot be tested. This CDR3 has 16 residues. From germline, CDR1 is LGHNA and CDR2 YNFKEQ. The CDR3 sequence is CASSQEQGSDYYEQYF.

The chain uses TRBV3-1 and TRBJ2-2; as DNA is missing, the TRBD2 call by TCRdb cannot be tested. Germline CDR1 and CDR2: LGHDT and YNNKEL (reference sequence). This CDR3 comprises 16 residues. This CDR3 is CASSQELAGEAGELFF.

The chain carries TRBV6-2 or TRBV6-3 and TRBJ2-3. Germline V gene sequence: CDR1 MNHEY, CDR2 SVGEGT. The CDR3 loop spans 15 amino acids. The CDR3 loop reads CASSYRDGITDTQYF.

This CDR3 is CATSKLDPYNEQFF. The V call is TRBV24-1, the J call TRBJ2-1; TCRdb proposes TRBD2, but this gene call is untestable without DNA. CDR1 and CDR2 (germline): KGHDR, SFDVKD. The CDR3 is 14 residues long.

J is TRBJ2-3 and V is TRBV6-1; TCRdb proposes TRBD2, but this gene call is untestable without DNA. The length of the CDR3 is 15 residues. Germline values: CDR1 MNHNS, CDR2 SASEGT. The CDR3 region is CAPGGGREVTDTQYF.

The chain employs TRBV20-1 and TRBJ2-5; TCRdb's D call, TRBD1, is unchecked because there is no DNA. The germline V gene encodes CDR1 DFQATT and CDR2 SNEGSKA (reference sequence). CDR3 length equals 14 residues. The CDR3 loop is CSAQQMDSQETQYF.

The chain uses TRBV29-1 and TRBJ2-1; lacking DNA, the TRBD2 call made by TCRdb goes unchecked. The length of the CDR3 is 17 residues. Germline CDR1 is SQVTM and CDR2 is ANQGSEA. The chain's CDR3 is CSVEGVAGPSSYNEQFF.